The entry below gives a single T cell receptor (beta chain) sequence along with its context. Only one count was recorded for this clone. No antigen is known for it. Per-nucleotide qualities are absent, and no much larger clonotype sits a single base away. This entry belongs to a study of cytomegalovirus exposure and HLA in healthy donors (dated by TCRdb to about 2017). As for the study more broadly: According to an earlier analysis of around 600 of the donors, about 179 million T cells yielded 117 million unique TCR beta sequences and 250 to 350 Gb of sequence data. Along with the approximately 670-subject first cohort, a separate validation cohort of over a hundred different subjects was used. Both class I and class II loci were covered by HLA typing, at four-digit resolution. Every discovery cohort repertoire had been produced on one sequencing platform. The later analysis used no new phenotypic data to find candidate immune exposures, relying instead on TCR beta sequences and their occurrence across donors. A later genetic analysis used genome-wide SNP genotypes for about 60% of the roughly 700 donors, treating that subset as a discovery cohort. Because of strong linkage in the cohort, a handful of DR-DQ haplotypes were treated as single units for association and clustering. The number of typed donors differed by locus: about 620-640 for A, B, C, DRB1 and DQB1; 500 to 550 for DQA1; about 600 for DPA1; and roughly 490 for DPB1. The study profiled the T cell repertoires of around 700 subjects by immunosequencing and related them to cytomegalovirus serostatus. Of the roughly 400 genotyped donors, 81% fell in the genetic ancestry cluster associated with self-reported Caucasian donors. An earlier analysis of around 580 of the donors used high-throughput TCR beta sequencing to judge whether each TCR beta V gene segment behaved as functional or pseudogenic. To predict cytomegalovirus infection status, the study brought together high-throughput TCR immunosequencing, statistical association of individual TCRs with disease status, and machine learning. Donor age, sex, ethnicity and CMV serostatus were collected together with the repertoire data. Across some 400 genotyped donors of the cohort, an average of about 240,000 unique TCR beta nucleotide sequences per donor were sequenced, and approximately 17% of those sequences were non-productive. An early release covering approximately 600 HLA-typed donors comprised about 300 gigabases of sequencing data and around 80 million unique TCR sequences. The study aimed to test whether cataloging public T cell receptors could reveal signatures of past pathogen exposure. A later analysis re-analyzed previously published TCR beta repertoires from 600 to 850 donors and added high-resolution HLA genotyping to study TCR occurrence patterns. The investigation overall reported the following: In both the original and validation cohorts, the classifier was reported to diagnose cytomegalovirus status with high specificity and sensitivity. About 17 rarely observed V segments, including chromosome 9 orphons, were excluded from the earlier analysis of approximately 500 of the donors because counts were too low. Three of the identified cytomegalovirus-associated TCR beta chains were confirmed in vitro to be specific for cytomegalovirus antigens. The sequencing pipeline was judged likely to have produced a cluster of highly shared sequence variants as a technical artifact. In this cohort, only TCR beta chains were sequenced, and detectable features were limited by the absence of alpha or paired-chain data. Roughly uniform sequencing depth across donors was assumed in presence/absence analyses, although this assumption may not hold. Specific HLA alleles were associated with some 15,000 TCR beta sequences at a false discovery rate of 0.05 in a later analysis. According to the authors, the approach could potentially be generalized to other disease states and immunological phenotypes. A later genetic analysis associated a missense DCLRE1C variant with V-gene and J-gene trimming of TCR beta chains, and an independent cohort replicated the association. In a later analysis, the rate of TCR association differed among HLA loci, with DRB1 alleles having the most associated TCRs and HLA-C alleles having the fewest. An earlier analysis of 587 of the donors showed that most TCR beta V segments appeared in productive rearrangements either about 90% or about 30% of the time, which broadly matched IMGT annotations. According to a later genetic analysis, donors in an Asian-associated ancestry cluster had fewer N-insertions in productive TCRs than the approximately 700-donor mean. Compared with equally common non-associated chains, HLA-associated TCR beta chains in a later analysis were more clonally expanded and had lower generation probabilities. Linkage disequilibrium might explain the correlated functional status among segregating V segments, but an unknown experimental factor could not be ruled out. When HLA alleles, especially DR and DQ, strongly co-occurred, attributing TCR associations to individual alleles was difficult. Most TCR sequences were observed very rarely across donors, whereas some public TCRs were present in many individuals. Because HLA typing was unavailable for some donors at each locus, only the typed subset was used in association tests. In a later analysis, most CMV-associated TCR beta chains were found to appear HLA-restricted, with HLA associations seemingly driven largely by CMV exposure. For the cohort, immune exposure information was limited to CMV serostatus. A further reported finding was that TCR beta sequences accurately predicted the HLA-A and HLA-B alleles for most subjects in the first cohort. Because the 87-base-pair reads could not distinguish some IMGT-functional V segments, including TRBV6-2 and TRBV6-3, those segments were excluded. A total of roughly 160 TCR beta chains were listed by the study as associated with cytomegalovirus. A later analysis reported that several top co-occurrence clusters appeared linked to parvovirus B19, influenza, CMV and Epstein-Barr virus.

The cohort comprised under 700 healthy bone marrow donors. At the time of sampling, every cohort member was nominally healthy, though immune exposures that went unrecorded were likely present. The donor tested CMV seropositive, placing the donor among the approximately 290 seropositive members of the cohort. Each donor provided a peripheral blood sample, and peripheral blood mononuclear cells were used for TCR beta sequencing. Genomic DNA was extracted from the blood cell samples with the Qiagen DNeasy Blood Extraction Kit. Unmatched junction bases come to 11, with V trimmed by 5 bases and J by 7 bases. From the cysteine through the phenylalanine, the CDR3 covers 14 amino acids. Just CDR3 DNA is preserved here, 42 bases in frame from base 1. The germline V gene (reference sequence) provides CDR1 MNHEY and CDR2 SMNVEV. The receptor library was made with the immunoSEQ multiplex PCR assay. For the multiplex PCR, a mixture combining 60 forward primers for TCR Vbeta segments and 13 reverse primers for TCR Jbeta segments was used. A multiplex PCR assay on genomic DNA amplified the CDR3 region of rearranged TCR beta genes. The Illumina HiSeq System was used to sequence the amplified TCR beta libraries as 87-base-pair reads. The published analysis was carried out like this. A later analysis tallied 75 million to 95 million unique TCR beta chains across the 666 repertoires, and roughly 11 million of those chains were shared by two or more donors. Raw reads were error-corrected and collapsed into unique sequences with a nearest-neighbor algorithm that merged closely related sequences to remove PCR and sequencing errors. V, D and J gene segments were assigned by aligning CDR3 sequences to IMGT reference sequences. For a sequence to be retained, a match of at least six nucleotides was required to both a V gene segment and a J gene segment. A rearrangement counted as productive if the CDR3 had no stop codons and remained in frame with V and J, and every other rearrangement counted as non-productive. CDR3 was defined by IMGT convention, running from the second conserved V-encoded cysteine to the conserved J-encoded phenylalanine. The earlier analysis of roughly 590 of the donors excluded sequences that lacked an unambiguous match to a single V gene segment. In an earlier analysis of 587 of the donors, V segments were called functional above 56.7% productive rearrangements and were called segregating when the between-donor standard deviation exceeded 5%. A statistical classification framework was built for diagnosing cytomegalovirus status from the catalog of TCR beta chain sequences. In a later analysis, TCR nucleotide sequences were compared against IMGT/GENE-DB human TR gene sequences so that V and J genes could be assigned. A later analysis assigned CDR3 sequences and most-parsimonious VDJ recombination scenarios with the TCRdist pipeline. In a later analysis, each TCR beta chain was defined by its CDR3 amino acid sequence together with its V-gene family, and reads without a unique V-gene family were excluded. To address suspected cross-contamination and a sequencing artifact, a later analysis removed approximately 590 highly shared, low-generation-probability nucleotide sequences. A later analysis calculated a clonal expansion index for each public chain from normalized within-repertoire ranks of inferred template counts. In a later analysis, generation probabilities were computed using a VDJ recombination model fitted to out-of-frame rearrangements, and the results were checked against IGoR. Hypergeometric tests were used in a later analysis to score TCR-TCR, TCR-HLA and TCR-CMV co-occurrence, with a repertoire-size bias correction applied to the TCR pairs. A later analysis estimated false discovery rates by permuting HLA or CMV assignments 20 times. In a later analysis, co-occurring TCRs were grouped using DBSCAN, and TCRdist sequence similarity was added for clustering within HLA-allele-positive subsets. Repertoires with fewer than 30,000 or more than 120,000 public chains, plus five repertoires with anomalous nucleotide sharing, were excluded from co-occurrence clustering. TCRdb re-hosts the immuneACCESS table, in-frame sequences only. Its copies lack some clones; in the studies checked, an unresolved V gene accounts for under half of them, and the cause for the rest is not known. Clone size and the V and J calls come from that table; the DNA yielded D and trimming. The sample profile shows approximately 190,000 clones; 65% to 90% of them were found once. The top ten clonotypes cover 6.3% of the sample.

The receptor chain draws on TRBV27 and TRBJ2-7; 7 central nucleotides agree with TRBD2. The sample taken for sequencing was PBMCs. This receptor was taken from a man aged 35 to 55 in good health and CMV-seropositive. CDR3 reads: CASSEYRFGREQYF. At the DNA level, the sequence is TGTGCCAGCAGTGAATACCGTTTCGGGAGGGAGCAGTACTTC.